The rows below give T cell receptor beta chains drawn from one sample of a study of blood T cell repertoires in COVID-19. The data were produced by immunoSEQ multiplex PCR, yet TCRdb's version contains in-frame clones alone and is incomplete. This sample has a few hundred thousand clones, with around 85% found just once. What was sequenced was PBMCs or T cells enriched from blood (not recorded which). These TCRs come from a woman aged 45-60 years who had recovered from COVID-19. CDR3s include the opening cysteine and the closing phenylalanine or tryptophan. Each record gives: CDR3 protein, CDR3 DNA, V gene, D gene, clone size, J gene. A D gene is named only where the DNA matches it firmly. Size is omitted from some rows. Given values are once, few, many or a class for expanded clones.

CAIQGPDYGYTF TGTGCCATCCAGGGTCCTGACTATGGCTACACCTTC TRBV10-3 NA NA TRBJ1-2
CASSQGASGTYEQYF TGCGCCAGCAGCCAAGGGGCTAGCGGAACCTACGAGCAGTACTTC TRBV4-1 TRBD2 NA TRBJ2-7
CASSLRQASGNTIYF TGTGCCAGCAGTTTGAGACAGGCCTCTGGAAACACCATATATTTT TRBV28 NA NA TRBJ1-3
CASSVEIEADTQYF TGTGCCAGCAGCGTAGAAATTGAGGCAGATACGCAGTATTTT TRBV9 NA few TRBJ2-3
CASSASGRGGDTQYF TGTGCCAGCAGCGCTAGCGGCCGCGGTGGAGATACGCAGTATTTT TRBV11-3 TRBD2 NA TRBJ2-3
CASSPFPGETKNIQYF TGTGCCAGCTCACCCTTCCCCGGGGAGACCAAAAACATTCAGTACTTC TRBV18 NA NA TRBJ2-4
CASSYRATDTQYF TGTGCCAGCAGCTACAGGGCCACAGATACGCAGTATTTT TRBV27 NA NA TRBJ2-3
CASSLPSGRVDEQFF TGTGCCAGCAGCTTACCTAGCGGGAGGGTCGATGAGCAGTTCTTC TRBV7-2 TRBD2 NA TRBJ2-1
CASSPGAGQGSYEQYF TGCGCCAGCAGCCCGGGGGCGGGACAGGGGTCCTACGAGCAGTACTTC TRBV5-1 TRBD1 NA TRBJ2-7
CATSDSSDSYGYTF TGTGCCACCAGTGACTCCTCGGACAGCTATGGCTACACCTTC TRBV24-1 NA NA TRBJ1-2
CASSVGGGYTF TGTGCCAGCAGTGTGGGGGGTGGCTACACCTTC TRBV2 NA NA TRBJ1-2
CASSWGTGGAEQYF TGCGCCAGCAGCTGGGGGACAGGGGGCGCCGAGCAGTACTTC TRBV5-1 TRBD1 NA TRBJ2-7
CATSTMTGSDEQYF TGTGCCACCAGTACTATGACAGGGAGCGACGAGCAGTACTTC TRBV24-1 TRBD1 NA TRBJ2-7
CSVDTGTGVGYTF TGCAGCGTTGATACGGGGACAGGGGTCGGCTACACCTTC TRBV29-1 TRBD1 NA TRBJ1-2
CASSEGQGNQPQHF TGTGCCAGCTCAGAAGGACAGGGCAATCAGCCCCAGCATTTT TRBV18 TRBD1 NA TRBJ1-5
CASKDWAGVGPSSYNEQFF TGCGCCAGCAAAGATTGGGCGGGAGTAGGCCCCAGCTCCTACAATGAGCAGTTCTTC TRBV5-1 TRBD2 NA TRBJ2-1
CASSVAGGPSYEQYF TGTGCCAGCAGCGTAGCGGGAGGACCATCCTACGAGCAGTACTTC TRBV9 TRBD2 NA TRBJ2-7
CASSPSAHRETQYF TGTGCCAGCAGTCCTAGCGCCCATAGGGAGACCCAGTACTTC TRBV2 NA NA TRBJ2-5
CASSLAGGPRTGELFF TGTGCCAGCAGTCTAGCGGGAGGACCGAGGACCGGGGAGCTGTTTTTT TRBV14 TRBD2 NA TRBJ2-2
CASSPSVGVLTDTQYF TGTGCCAGCAGCCCATCAGTCGGGGTACTCACAGATACGCAGTATTTT TRBV9 NA NA TRBJ2-3
CATSRNQGQPQETQYF TGTGCCACCAGCAGAAATCAGGGACAGCCCCAAGAGACCCAGTACTTC TRBV15 TRBD1 NA TRBJ2-5
CASRDRGLTLHF TGTGCCAGCAGGGACAGGGGGTTGACCCTCCACTTT TRBV2 TRBD1 once TRBJ1-6
CASSLARGTEAFF TGTGCCAGCAGCTTAGCCAGGGGCACTGAAGCTTTCTTT TRBV11-2 NA once TRBJ1-1
CASSLSGIDSPLHF TGTGCCAGCAGCCTCTCAGGGATTGATTCACCCCTCCACTTT TRBV3-1/TRBV3-2 NA NA TRBJ1-6